This paragraph covers one T cell receptor (beta chain) sequence. What it recognizes is unknown. Profiling relied on immunoSEQ multiplex PCR, and the TCRdb table lists in-frame clones only, not all of them. Of about 70,000 clones in the sample, 85% to 95% were seen once. The sample originates from a study of lymphopenia after photon versus proton radiotherapy. The germline V gene encodes CDR1 WNHNN and CDR2 SYGVQD (reference sequence). The CDR3 is 14 residues long. V shed 7 bases and J 6 bases; nucleotides not matched to a gene: 8. Study findings and constraints: Proton therapy kept repertoires fairly stable, unlike photons, which gained effector/memory cells.

Material: peripheral blood, obtained from a patient treated with photon-based radiotherapy. V is TRBV10-1 and J is TRBJ2-2; 7 bases line up with TRBD1. The sequence was obtained from a woman in her forties with cholangiocarcinoma. Here the CDR3 DNA reads TGCGCCAGCACCTCGGGGCAGGGGGCCGGGGAGCTGTTTTTT. It translates to CASTSGQGAGELFF.